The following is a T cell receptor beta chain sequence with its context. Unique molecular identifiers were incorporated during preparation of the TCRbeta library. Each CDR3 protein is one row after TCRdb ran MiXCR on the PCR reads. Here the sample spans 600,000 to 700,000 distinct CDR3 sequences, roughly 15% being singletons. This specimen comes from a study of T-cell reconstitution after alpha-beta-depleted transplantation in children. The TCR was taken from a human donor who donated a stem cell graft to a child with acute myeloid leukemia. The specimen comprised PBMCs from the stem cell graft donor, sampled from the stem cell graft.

The CDR3 here is CASSYSPSSPQHF. The CDR3 DNA is TGTGCCAGCAGTTACTCCCCGAGCTCGCCCCAGCATTTT. V gene TRBV6-6 combines with J gene TRBJ1-5; D call uncertain. Germline V lookup: CDR1 MNHNY, CDR2 SVGAGI (reference sequence). The V end was cut by 0 bases, the J end by 9 bases, with 9 bases between. The CDR3 runs 13 residues.